This T cell receptor beta chain was retrieved from a study of cytomegalovirus exposure and HLA in healthy donors. Comments on this clone: Its antigen is not identified.

Study conclusions and caveats: A later analysis linked a missense DCLRE1C variant to TCR beta V- and J-gene trimming.

It was with 60 Vbeta and 13 Jbeta primers that the PCR ran. The protocol was immunoSEQ multiplex PCR, while the TCRdb copy is restricted to in-frame clones and leaves out a portion. Of about 220,000 clones listed, 75% are singletons. The clonotype comes from a young woman in good health and CMV-seronegative. The sample comprised PBMCs.

CDR3 sequence: CASSERRGLAAGEQFF. The CDR3, as DNA: TGTGCCAGCAGTGAAAGGCGGGGACTAGCCGCCGGGGAGCAGTTCTTC. The V and J genes are TRBV2 and TRBJ2-1; TRBD2 agrees at 9 bases. The junction had 12 bases not matched to a gene; V was cut back by 2 bases and J by 10 bases. This CDR3 spans 16 amino acids. Germline V gives CDR1 SNHLY, CDR2 FYNNEI.